This TCR beta chain originates from a study of cytomegalovirus exposure and HLA in healthy donors listed by TCRdb under 2017. Background on the whole study: According to an earlier analysis of a few hundred of the donors, some 180 million T cells yielded 117 million unique TCR beta sequences and about 300 Gb of sequence data. Approximately 300 gigabases of sequencing data and 70 million to 95 million unique TCR sequences made up an early release that covered several hundred HLA-typed donors. Among the roughly 390 genotyped donors, around 81% belonged to the genetic ancestry cluster associated with self-reported Caucasian donors. The study was designed to test whether signatures of past pathogen exposure could be identified by cataloging public T cell receptors. Using immunosequencing, the study profiled T cell repertoires from roughly 650 subjects and related those repertoires to cytomegalovirus serostatus. Besides the first cohort of 666 subjects, a separate validation cohort made up of about 120 different subjects was used. The study combined high-throughput TCR immunosequencing, statistical association of individual TCRs with disease status, and machine learning to predict cytomegalovirus infection status. In a later analysis, previously published TCR beta repertoires from about 640 donors were re-analyzed and high-resolution HLA genotyping was added so that TCR occurrence patterns could be studied. Rather than using new phenotypic data, the later analysis identified candidate immune exposures from TCR beta sequences and from how often those sequences occurred across donors. An earlier analysis of fewer than 700 of the donors applied high-throughput TCR beta sequencing to assess whether each TCR beta V gene segment acted as functional or pseudogenic. Donor age, sex, ethnicity and CMV serostatus were compiled alongside the repertoire data. A later genetic analysis took genome-wide SNP genotypes for about 55% of the roughly 700 donors and used that subset as a discovery cohort. Every discovery cohort repertoire had been produced on one sequencing platform. HLA typing covered class I and class II loci at four-digit resolution. The number of typed donors differed by locus: about 629-630 for A, B, C, DRB1 and DQB1; some 500 for DQA1; 606 for DPA1; and roughly 450 for DPB1. Roughly five DR-DQ haplotypes were handled as single units for association and clustering, since linkage in the cohort was strong. On average, roughly 240,000 unique TCR beta nucleotide sequences were sequenced per donor among a few hundred genotyped donors of the cohort, with roughly 18% of those sequences being non-productive.

In regard to this clone: No antigen is known for it. The record has no base qualities; no much larger clone is one base away.

The CDR3 goes from the cysteine to the phenylalanine over 15 residues. Of all the DNA, just the CDR3 is kept, 45 bases in frame from base 1. V and J lose 3 bases and 6 bases, and a span of 14 bases separates them. CDR1 MDHEN and CDR2 SYDVKM were looked up in the germline V gene. The cohort consisted of 670 or so healthy bone marrow donors. At the time of sampling, every cohort member was nominally healthy, though immune exposures that went unrecorded were likely present. The donor was CMV seropositive and was included in the group of 250 to 300 seropositive cohort members. Every donor gave a peripheral blood sample, and the peripheral blood mononuclear cells from that sample were used for TCR beta sequencing. The Qiagen DNeasy Blood Extraction Kit was used to extract genomic DNA from the blood cell samples. Overall study results and their limits: An earlier analysis of approximately 600 of the donors showed that most TCR beta V segments appeared in productive rearrangements either about 90% or about 30% of the time, which broadly matched IMGT annotations. A later analysis found that most CMV-associated TCR beta chains appeared HLA-restricted, with HLA associations seemingly driven largely by CMV exposure. Strong co-occurrence of HLA alleles, especially DR and DQ, made assigning TCR associations to individual alleles difficult. Correlated functional status among segregating V segments might reflect linkage disequilibrium, but an unknown experimental factor could not be ruled out. A further reported finding was that TCR beta sequences accurately predicted the HLA-A and HLA-B alleles for most subjects in the first cohort. Compared with equally common non-associated chains, HLA-associated TCR beta chains in a later analysis were more clonally expanded and had lower generation probabilities. In a later analysis, the rate of TCR association differed among HLA loci, with DRB1 alleles having the most associated TCRs and HLA-C alleles having the fewest. Compared with the 666-donor mean, donors in an Asian-associated ancestry cluster had fewer N-insertions in productive TCRs, according to a later genetic analysis. The authors suggested that the approach could potentially be generalized to other disease states and immunological phenotypes. This cohort had only TCR beta chains sequenced, and the lack of alpha or paired-chain data limited which features could be detected. A cluster of highly shared sequence variants was judged likely to be a technical artifact of the sequencing pipeline. Presence/absence analyses assumed roughly uniform sequencing depth across donors, an assumption that may not hold. A later analysis reported that several top co-occurrence clusters appeared linked to parvovirus B19, influenza, CMV and Epstein-Barr virus. Immune exposure information for the cohort was limited to CMV serostatus. Most TCR sequences were observed very rarely across donors, whereas some public TCRs were present in many individuals. Some IMGT-functional V segments, including TRBV6-2 and TRBV6-3, could not be told apart with the 87-base-pair reads, so those segments were excluded. In vitro tests confirmed that a few of the cytomegalovirus-associated TCR beta chains recognize cytomegalovirus antigens. The study gave a list of about 170 TCR beta chains associated with cytomegalovirus. Because HLA typing was unavailable for some donors at each locus, only the typed subset was used in association tests. V-gene and J-gene trimming of TCR beta chains was associated with a missense DCLRE1C variant in a later genetic analysis, and the association was replicated in an independent cohort. The classifier was reported to diagnose cytomegalovirus status with high specificity and sensitivity in both the original cohort and the validation cohort. Because counts were too low, roughly 17 rarely observed V segments, including chromosome 9 orphons, were left out of the earlier analysis of about 620 of the donors. In a later analysis, some 18,000 TCR beta sequences were associated with specific HLA alleles at a false discovery rate of 0.05.

Library preparation was by the immunoSEQ multiplex PCR assay. The multiplex PCR relied on a mix of 60 forward primers for TCR Vbeta segments and 13 reverse primers for TCR Jbeta segments. The CDR3 region of rearranged TCR beta genes was amplified from genomic DNA by a multiplex PCR assay. The amplified TCR beta libraries were sequenced on the Illumina HiSeq System as 87-base-pair reads. The published analysis was carried out like this. A later analysis tallied around 82 million unique TCR beta chains across the 666 repertoires, and about 12 million of those chains were shared by two or more donors. Raw reads were error-corrected and collapsed into unique sequences by a nearest-neighbor algorithm in which closely related sequences were merged to remove PCR and sequencing errors. CDR3 sequences were aligned to IMGT reference sequences to assign V, D and J gene segments. For a sequence to be retained, at least a six-nucleotide match to both a V gene segment and a J gene segment was required. A rearrangement counted as productive if the CDR3 had no stop codons and remained in frame with V and J, and every other rearrangement counted as non-productive. Following IMGT convention, CDR3 was defined as the stretch from the second conserved V-encoded cysteine up to the conserved J-encoded phenylalanine. Sequences without an unambiguous match to a single V gene segment were excluded from the earlier analysis of 587 of the donors. An earlier analysis of fewer than 650 of the donors classified V segments as functional when productive rearrangements were above 56.7% and as segregating when the standard deviation between donors was above 5%. To diagnose cytomegalovirus status from the catalog of TCR beta chain sequences, a statistical classification framework was built. V and J gene assignment, in a later analysis, came from comparing TCR nucleotide sequences with IMGT/GENE-DB human TR gene sequences. In a later analysis, CDR3 sequences and most-parsimonious VDJ recombination scenarios were assigned using the TCRdist pipeline. In a later analysis, each TCR beta chain was defined by its CDR3 amino acid sequence together with its V-gene family, and reads without a unique V-gene family were excluded. A later analysis removed 500 to 650 highly shared, low-generation-probability nucleotide sequences to deal with suspected cross-contamination and a sequencing artifact. In a later analysis, a clonal expansion index for each public chain was calculated from normalized within-repertoire ranks of inferred template counts. A later analysis computed generation probabilities with a VDJ recombination model fitted to out-of-frame rearrangements, and checked the results against IGoR. A later analysis scored TCR-TCR, TCR-HLA and TCR-CMV co-occurrence with hypergeometric tests, applying a repertoire-size bias correction to TCR pairs. In a later analysis, false discovery rates were estimated by permuting HLA or CMV assignments 20 times. In a later analysis, co-occurring TCRs were grouped using DBSCAN, with TCRdist sequence similarity added in when clustering inside HLA-allele-positive subsets. Repertoires with fewer than 30,000 or more than 120,000 public chains, plus five repertoires with anomalous nucleotide sharing, were excluded from co-occurrence clustering. Here the immuneACCESS table is served through TCRdb, limited to in-frame sequences with V and J called. Missing clones are a known gap in these copies; in checked studies unresolved V genes cover under half, and the rest lacks a known reason. Clone size and the V and J calls come from that table; the DNA yielded D and trimming. Here the sample has 200,000 to 250,000 clones; approximately 81% occur a single time. About 7.3% of the sample goes to the ten largest clones.

The receptor was isolated from a woman in her sixties or seventies in good health and CMV-seropositive. The material sequenced was PBMCs. This chain joins TRBV28 to TRBJ2-2; a tentative D match to TRBD2 spans 5 bases. The DNA sequence reads TGTGCCAGCAGTTTTCAACTGTTGCGGGCCGGGGAGCTGTTTTTT. This gives the protein CASSFQLLRAGELFF.